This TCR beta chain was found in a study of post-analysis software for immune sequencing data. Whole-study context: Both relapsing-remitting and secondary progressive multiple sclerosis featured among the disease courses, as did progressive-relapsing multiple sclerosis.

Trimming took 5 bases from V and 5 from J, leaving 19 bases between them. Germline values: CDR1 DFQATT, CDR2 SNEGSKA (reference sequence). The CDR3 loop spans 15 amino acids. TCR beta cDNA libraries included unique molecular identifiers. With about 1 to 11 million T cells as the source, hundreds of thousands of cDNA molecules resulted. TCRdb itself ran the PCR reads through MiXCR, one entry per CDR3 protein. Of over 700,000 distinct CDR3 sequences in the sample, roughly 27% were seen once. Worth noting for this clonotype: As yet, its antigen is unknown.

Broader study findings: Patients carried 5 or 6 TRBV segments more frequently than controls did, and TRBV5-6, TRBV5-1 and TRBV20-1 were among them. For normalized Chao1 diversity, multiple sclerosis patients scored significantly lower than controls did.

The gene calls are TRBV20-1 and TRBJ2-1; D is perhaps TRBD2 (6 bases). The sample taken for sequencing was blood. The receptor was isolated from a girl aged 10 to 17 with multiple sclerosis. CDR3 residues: CSARSSAGWNNEQFF. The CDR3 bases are TGCAGTGCTCGCAGCTCGGCGGGATGGAACAATGAGCAGTTCTTC.